The rows below give T cell receptor beta chains drawn from one sample of a study of T cell responses to AZD1222 COVID-19 vaccine. This table comes from immunoSEQ multiplex PCR, and its TCRdb copy is limited to in-frame clones, with some not included. Among 90,000 to 100,000 clones listed, approximately 90% were seen once. The sample in question was peripheral blood, obtained 28 days after the second AZD1222 dose. The source is an adult who received the AZD1222 COVID-19 vaccine. Both conserved end residues are trimmed from each CDR3.

V: TRBV6-5
CDR3: ASRIVKANTEAF

V: TRBV19
CDR3: ASRPPGGALNQPQH

V: TRBV19
CDR3: ASRSSAVTKTDTQY

V: TRBV19
CDR3: ASSIRTKYNEQF

V: TRBV4-1
CDR3: ASSPPRNTEAF

V: TRBV11-2
CDR3: ARHNEQF

V: TRBV7-2
CDR3: ASSPGLQGRTGELF

V: TRBV4-3
CDR3: ASSQFTGGQVGYT

V: TRBV5-1
CDR3: ASSPRGTVANYGYT

V: TRBV6-2/TRBV6-3
CDR3: ASSPVVELANYGYT

V: TRBV28
CDR3: ASSTLPENYGYT

V: TRBV18
CDR3: ASSPVTSEREQY

V: TRBV5-1
CDR3: ASSLLSSEGEQY

V: TRBV27
CDR3: ASSLRTESYEQY

V: TRBV13
CDR3: ASSYRSSGERSYGYT

V: TRBV27
CDR3: ASSQTLWGADEQF

V: TRBV11-3
CDR3: ASSLEGVSDTEAF

V: TRBV7-9
CDR3: ASSLDGGPYGYT

V: TRBV7-9
CDR3: ASSLSQQGGNYGYT

V: TRBV29-1
CDR3: SVRVGGEAF

V: TRBV5-1
CDR3: ASSLERRTDTQY

V: TRBV24-1
CDR3: ATSDSRGPGQGKAGELF

V: TRBV19
CDR3: ASSPPQGTSGNTIY

V: TRBV29-1
CDR3: SVEGGGGSEQY

V: TRBV6-5
CDR3: ASSYSFREVTDTQY

V: TRBV6-4
CDR3: ASSDNYENEQF

V: TRBV13
CDR3: ASSSNAYEQF

V: TRBV5-5
CDR3: ASSLYSDLEQY

V: TRBV11-2
CDR3: ASSSGTGGYEQY